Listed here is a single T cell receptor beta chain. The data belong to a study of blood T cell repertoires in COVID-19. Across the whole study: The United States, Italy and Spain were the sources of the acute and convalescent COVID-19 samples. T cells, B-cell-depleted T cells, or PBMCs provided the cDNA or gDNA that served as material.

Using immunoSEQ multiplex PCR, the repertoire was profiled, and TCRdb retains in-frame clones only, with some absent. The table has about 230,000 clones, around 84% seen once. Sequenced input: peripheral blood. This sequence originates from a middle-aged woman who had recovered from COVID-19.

The CDR3 loop is CASSLSGKETQYF. As DNA, the CDR3 is TGTGCCAGCAGTTTGTCAGGAAAAGAGACCCAGTACTTC. This sequence joins TRBV6-5 and TRBJ2-5; D ambiguous. Per the germline V gene, CDR1 is MNHEY and CDR2 is SVGAGI. Trimming left V 4 bases short and J 3 bases short, with 9 bases between. The CDR3 has 13 amino acids.